This is a list of T cell receptor beta chains from one sample in a study of blood T cells in healthy people across ages. TCRdb ran MiXCR on the 5' RACE reads and lists one entry per CDR3 protein. The table lists more than 1,000,000 distinct CDR3 sequences, roughly 24% of them singletons. The sample was also reused in another study, on T cells of mothers and their children.

Sequences were obtained from blood. Receptors were obtained from a girl aged 2 to 9 in good health. CDR3s include the opening cysteine and the closing phenylalanine or tryptophan. The D gene is left open where the match is weak. Only some rows state a clone size, as once, few, many or a class for expanded clones.

d_gene | j_gene | abundance | len | v_gene | CDR3nt | CDR3aa
- | TRBJ1-1 | few | 17 | TRBV3-1 | TGTGCCAGCAGCCGATTCCTAGGGGACATGATGAACACTGAAGCTTTCTTT | CASSRFLGDMMNTEAFF
- | TRBJ2-5 | few | 12 | TRBV2 | TGTGCCAGCAACGGGCCCCAAGAGACCCAGTACTTC | CASNGPQETQYF
TRBD2 | TRBJ2-4 | - | 13 | TRBV7-2 | TGTGCCAGCAGCCTGGGACTAGCGGGCATTCAGTACTTC | CASSLGLAGIQYF
- | TRBJ2-1 | - | 15 | TRBV28 | TGTGCCAGCACCCCCCCCGGGACAACTTACAGTGGGCAGTTCTTC | CASTPPGTTYSGQFF
TRBD1 | TRBJ2-3 | - | 14 | TRBV5-1 | TGCGCCAGCTCTAACAGGGGGCGCACAGATACGCAGTATTTT | CASSNRGRTDTQYF
- | TRBJ2-5 | few | 16 | TRBV29-1 | TGCAGCGTTGAAGATTGGGACCGCTTCTATCAAGAGACCCAGTACTTC | CSVEDWDRFYQETQYF
TRBD2 | TRBJ2-5 | few | 14 | TRBV11-2 | TGTGCCAGCAGCTTAATTGGGGGGGGTGAGACCCAGTACTTC | CASSLIGGGETQYF
TRBD2 | TRBJ2-3 | - | 18 | TRBV7-9 | TGTGCCAGCAGCTCTACTCTCGCGGGGGGCCCGGTCACAGATACGCAGTATTTT | CASSSTLAGGPVTDTQYF
- | TRBJ2-7 | - | 14 | TRBV12-3/TRBV12-4 | TGTGCCAGCAGTTTAGTGTTCGATACCAACGAGCAGTACTTC | CASSLVFDTNEQYF
TRBD2 | TRBJ2-7 | - | 16 | TRBV15 | TGTGCCACCAGCGTTAGCCTAGCGGGAGGAATCGACGAGCAGTACTTC | CATSVSLAGGIDEQYF
- | TRBJ2-4 | - | 11 | TRBV5-1 | TGCGCCAGCAGCTTCAAGGGGCTTCAGTACTTC | CASSFKGLQYF
TRBD2 | TRBJ2-7 | - | 13 | TRBV29-1 | TGCAGCGTTGGGGGACTAGCAGAGGGCGAGCAGTACTTC | CSVGGLAEGEQYF
- | TRBJ2-6 | once | 17 | TRBV12-3/TRBV12-4 | TGTGCCAGCAGCCAGGGACCGCACGCAGTTGGGGCCAACGTCCTGACTTTC | CASSQGPHAVGANVLTF
TRBD1 | TRBJ2-1 | - | 14 | TRBV7-9 | TGTGCCAGCAGGACAGGGGGATCTATATATGAGCAGTTCTTC | CASRTGGSIYEQFF
TRBD2 | TRBJ2-7 | - | 16 | TRBV7-3 | TGTGCCAGCAGCCCCACCGGGACTAGCGGGAGCTACGAGCAGTACTTC | CASSPTGTSGSYEQYF
- | TRBJ2-7 | few | 14 | TRBV29-1 | TGCAGCGTCCGAGGCAGGGTGGGTCCCTACGAGCAGTACTTC | CSVRGRVGPYEQYF
- | TRBJ1-4 | - | 16 | TRBV4-1 | TGCGCCAGCAGCCAAGCCTGGCCCGCCCTGAATGAAAAACTGTTTTTT | CASSQAWPALNEKLFF
- | TRBJ1-1 | - | 14 | TRBV9 | TGTGCCAGCAGCCACCAGGGGTCTAACACTGAAGCTTTCTTT | CASSHQGSNTEAFF
- | TRBJ2-7 | - | 14 | TRBV12-3/TRBV12-4 | TGTGCCAGCAGCTCCCCGGCTAGCTTCTACGAGCAGTACTTC | CASSSPASFYEQYF
- | TRBJ1-1 | few | 13 | TRBV12-3/TRBV12-4 | TGTGCCAGCAGTTTTCGGGGGCTGGAGGTAGCTTTCTTT | CASSFRGLEVAFF
TRBD1 | TRBJ2-5 | few | 15 | TRBV12-3/TRBV12-4 | TGTGCCAGCAGTCAGCGACAGGGGACGCAAGAGACCCAGTACTTC | CASSQRQGTQETQYF
- | TRBJ2-7 | - | 13 | TRBV18 | TGTGCCAGCTCACAGGCGGGCTACTACGAGCAGTACTTC | CASSQAGYYEQYF
- | TRBJ2-3 | - | 14 | TRBV5-1 | TGCGCCAGCAGCTTGGCTGGGCGCTCCGATACGCAGTATTTT | CASSLAGRSDTQYF
TRBD1 | TRBJ1-2 | - | 15 | TRBV6-1 | TGTGCCAGCAGTGGACGAGGGGGCTCGGTCTATGGCTACACCTTC | CASSGRGGSVYGYTF
TRBD2 | TRBJ2-1 | many | 15 | TRBV20-1 | TGCAGTGCTAAGCCTGGACTAGCGGCTAACAATGAGCAGTTCTTC | CSAKPGLAANNEQFF
- | TRBJ2-2 | once | 13 | TRBV2 | TGTGCCAGCACAGACGGGACGGGGAGGGAGCTGTTTTTT | CASTDGTGRELFF
TRBD2 | TRBJ2-7 | - | 14 | TRBV10-2 | TGCGCCAGCAGTGAGACGGGAGGGCTATACGAGCAGTACTTC | CASSETGGLYEQYF
TRBD2 | TRBJ2-3 | few | 11 | TRBV29-1 | TGCAGCGTCTCCGGGGGGGATACGCAGTATTTT | CSVSGGDTQYF
- | TRBJ2-7 | many | 12 | TRBV5-6 | TGTGCCAGCAGCCCTGCGTACGGCGAGCAGTACTTC | CASSPAYGEQYF
- | TRBJ1-1 | few | 13 | TRBV10-3 | TGTGCCATCAGCGTACTCGAATACACTGAAGCTTTCTTT | CAISVLEYTEAFF
TRBD2 | TRBJ2-5 | - | 16 | TRBV4-1 | TGCGCCAGCAGCCAACGGACTAGCGGGAGACCAGAGACCCAGTACTTC | CASSQRTSGRPETQYF
- | TRBJ1-2 | - | 13 | TRBV7-9 | TGTGCCAGCAGCTCCGCCTTAGGGGATGGCTACACCTTC | CASSSALGDGYTF
- | TRBJ1-5 | few | 13 | TRBV6-5 | TGTGCCACCAACCAAGGTTTGGGTCAGCCCCAGCATTTT | CATNQGLGQPQHF
TRBD2 | TRBJ2-5 | few | 19 | TRBV27 | TGTGCCAGCAGTTTAAGGGCGTCTAGCGGGATTTCGACGCAGGGGACCCAGTACTTC | CASSLRASSGISTQGTQYF
- | TRBJ2-2 | few | 15 | TRBV7-9 | TGTGCCAGCAGCTTACGGGAATTGAACACCGGGGAGCTGTTTTTT | CASSLRELNTGELFF
TRBD1 | TRBJ1-3 | - | 12 | TRBV20-1 | TGCAGTGTTACAGGGGCTGGAAACACCATATATTTT | CSVTGAGNTIYF
- | TRBJ1-4 | few | 16 | TRBV3-1 | TGTGCCAGCAGCCTACTCGGGGCATTCCGTAATGAAAAACTGTTTTTT | CASSLLGAFRNEKLFF
TRBD1 | TRBJ1-5 | few | 15 | TRBV28 | TGTGCCAGCAGCGGATTCGGGACAGTTGAATTGCCCCAGCATTTT | CASSGFGTVELPQHF
- | TRBJ2-3 | few | 12 | TRBV27 | TGTGCCAGCAGTTATGCTGGGAATACGCAGTATTTT | CASSYAGNTQYF
- | TRBJ2-5 | - | 14 | TRBV20-1 | TGCAGTGCAAGGCCACGGGTAGAGGAGGAGACCCAGTACTTC | CSARPRVEEETQYF
TRBD1 | TRBJ2-7 | few | 14 | TRBV11-1 | TGTGCCAGCAGCTTAGAGGGGACAGAATACGAGCAGTACTTC | CASSLEGTEYEQYF
- | TRBJ2-2 | - | 14 | TRBV7-2 | TGTGCCAGCAGTTCTGGGGGGTACACCGGGGAGCTGTTTTTT | CASSSGGYTGELFF
- | TRBJ1-2 | - | 18 | TRBV11-2 | TGTGCCAGCAGCTTGGGCGCCCCACTCACCGCCCACAACTATGGCTACACCTTC | CASSLGAPLTAHNYGYTF
TRBD1 | TRBJ2-4 | - | 13 | TRBV28 | TGTGCCAGCAGGCAGGGGGCGGGTTACATTCAGTACTTC | CASRQGAGYIQYF
- | TRBJ2-5 | few | 13 | TRBV29-1 | TGCAGCGTCTTACACGGCGCCGGGGAGACCCAGTACTTC | CSVLHGAGETQYF
TRBD2 | TRBJ2-1 | once | 15 | TRBV7-6 | TGTGCCAGCAGCTTAAGGCGCGGGGGGCCCAATGAGCAGTTCTTC | CASSLRRGGPNEQFF
- | TRBJ2-7 | - | 13 | TRBV4-1 | TGCGCCAGCGGTCGACAGATTGCCTACGAGCAGTACTTC | CASGRQIAYEQYF
TRBD1 | TRBJ2-7 | - | 13 | TRBV20-1 | TGCAGTGCCCGACAGGGTTTTACGGGGGAGCAGTACTTC | CSARQGFTGEQYF
- | TRBJ2-7 | few | 11 | TRBV20-1 | TGCAGTGCTAGGATAGGGGACGAGCAGTACTTC | CSARIGDEQYF
TRBD1 | TRBJ2-7 | - | 15 | TRBV6-6 | TGTGCCAGCAGTTACCTCGGACAGGGAGGCAACGAGCAGTACTTC | CASSYLGQGGNEQYF
- | TRBJ2-5 | few | 11 | TRBV6-2/TRBV6-3 | TGTGCCAGCAGTTTCGGAACTTTAAAGTTCTTC | CASSFGTLKFF
TRBD2 | TRBJ2-3 | few | 15 | TRBV4-1 | TGCGCCAGCAGCCAAGGCCGGCGGGAGATAGATACGCAGTATTTT | CASSQGRREIDTQYF
- | TRBJ2-2 | - | 16 | TRBV6-4 | TGTGCCAGCAGTGACTTTTCAGGGACGAACACCGGGGAGCTGTTTTTT | CASSDFSGTNTGELFF
TRBD1 | TRBJ1-1 | - | 15 | TRBV7-9 | TGTGCCAGCAGCTTAATAGGGACAGGGAGCACTGAAGCTTTCTTT | CASSLIGTGSTEAFF
- | TRBJ2-7 | - | 19 | TRBV4-1 | TGCGCCAGCAGCCAAGAGGGGCCCAACAGGGCTTCAATGTCCTACGAGCAGTACTTC | CASSQEGPNRASMSYEQYF
- | TRBJ2-1 | few | 17 | TRBV12-3/TRBV12-4 | TGTGCCAGCAGCTCGACTCCGACTCTTACTCGGGCCAATGAGCAGTTCTTC | CASSSTPTLTRANEQFF
TRBD1 | TRBJ1-2 | - | 14 | TRBV11-2 | TGTGCCAGCGGCTCCGGGACAGGATTTTATGGCTACACCTTC | CASGSGTGFYGYTF
TRBD1 | TRBJ1-2 | - | 16 | TRBV4-1 | TGCGCCAGCAGCCAAATCGGGACAGGGATGAACTATGGCTACACCTTC | CASSQIGTGMNYGYTF
- | TRBJ1-5 | few | 14 | TRBV18 | TGTGCCGGCTCACCACTGGAAGGGGTCCAGCCCCAGCATTTT | CAGSPLEGVQPQHF
- | TRBJ1-2 | - | 15 | TRBV7-2 | TGTGCCAGCAGCTCGAACTTGGGGGGTGCCTATGGCTACACCTTC | CASSSNLGGAYGYTF